The sample holds a few counts of the clone carrying this TCR beta chain. Its cognate antigen is unknown. The data stem from a study of beta chain features in type 1 diabetes. Findings of the study overall: PCR might show a preference for shorter templates, equally across patients and controls.

As every portion of the isolated RNA was reverse transcribed, the sequencing read expressed TCRB transcripts. The table came from immunoSEQ multiplex PCR; TCRdb's copy has only in-frame clones and leaves some out. The sample gives 200,000 to 250,000 clones, under 13% of which show up once; roughly 1.4% is in the top ten. The CDR3 has 13 residues. Germline values: CDR1 SEHNR, CDR2 FQNEAQ (reference sequence). The V gene lost 1 base and the J gene lost 10 bases, with 11 bases spanning the gap. This rearrangement joins TRBV7-9 to TRBJ2-1, with a tentative D call TRBD2 (6 bases). This clonotype originated in a man aged 18 to 29 in good health. The sample was central memory CD4+ T cells from blood. This CDR3 reads CASSLVDAGEQFF. The CDR3 nucleotides read TGTGCCAGCAGCTTAGTTGACGCGGGGGAGCAGTTCTTC.